This T cell receptor (beta chain) stems from a study of human T cells and chemical hapten exposure. Study outcomes and limitations: With regard to DPC sensitization, TCRs above 1 in 1000 frequency did not change.

Germline V lookup: CDR1 SQVTM, CDR2 ANQGSEA. V lost 7 bases to trimming and J lost 5 bases, with 17 bases between them. This CDR3 has 13 amino acids. Time point noted: healthy volunteer bleed at 6 weeks. Unfractionated whole blood yielded the extracted total RNA. Unique molecular identifiers were attached to individual cDNA molecules during library preparation. In the original processing: Across samples, TCR counts had a median of roughly 97,000 and ranged from 23,224 to 690,600. TCRdb itself ran the RACE reads through MiXCR, one entry per CDR3 protein. The V and J calls come from TCRdb's annotation, not from the publication. The table shows about 77,000 distinct CDR3 sequences, with around 9.4% occurring only once. This clonotype is medium-sized by share. Antigen unknown.

The TCR comes from a female donor in good health. Some clones in this sample may be carry-over from other donors' samples. The chain combines TRBV29-1 with TRBJ1-1; TRBD1 might be the D (5 bases). Sequencing was carried out using whole blood. The CDR3 coding sequence is TGCAGCGCTAATCAGGGATTTAGAACTGAAGCTTTCTTT. The encoded protein is CSANQGFRTEAFF.